This T cell receptor (beta chain) comes out of a study of graft-versus-host responses after intestinal transplantation. Study-level information: Transplants given to recipients were multivisceral, liver-intestinal, or isolated intestinal. Study outcomes and limitations: Allografts from individuals with graft-donor T cell macrochimerism displayed high graft-versus-host to host-versus-graft clonal ratios.

This CDR3 contains 17 residues. The V gene lost 0 bases and the J gene lost 3 bases, with 15 bases spanning the gap. Germline loops: CDR1 KGHSH, CDR2 LQKENI. With respect to this clone: Its antigen is still unknown.

Sequencing was performed with immunoSEQ multiplex PCR; in TCRdb, only in-frame clones are kept and a portion is missing. The sample includes some 150,000 clones, around 90% of them seen just once. This TCR was recovered from a human donor who received an intestinal transplant. The sample consisted of unstimulated CD4+ T cells sorted from spleen or lymph node cells, taken before intestinal transplant. This rearrangement joins TRBV18 to TRBJ2-1, with D perhaps TRBD2 (6 bases). The CDR3 DNA reads as TGTGCCAGCTCACCACCGGTCCGTAGCGGATACTACAATGAGCAGTTCTTC. As protein: CASSPPVRSGYYNEQFF. Full variable domain (outside the CDR3, taken from reference TRBV18 and TRBJ2-1): NAGVMQNPRHLVRRRGQEARLRCSPMKGHSHVYWYRQLPEEGLKFMVYLQKENIIDESGMPKERFSAEFPKEGPSILRIQQVVRGDSAAYFCASSPPVRSGYYNEQFFGPGTRLTVL.